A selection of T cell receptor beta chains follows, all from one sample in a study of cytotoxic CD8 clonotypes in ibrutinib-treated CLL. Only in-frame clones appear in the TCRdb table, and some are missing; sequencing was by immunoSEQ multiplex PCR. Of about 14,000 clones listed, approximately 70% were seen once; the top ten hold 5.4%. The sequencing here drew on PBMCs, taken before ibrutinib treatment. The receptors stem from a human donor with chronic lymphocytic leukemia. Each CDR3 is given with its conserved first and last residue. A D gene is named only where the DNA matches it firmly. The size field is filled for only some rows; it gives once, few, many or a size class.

cdr3_nt: TGTGCCAGCAGAAAGCGGGGTCTGGGCGAGCAGTACTTC
cdr3_aa: CASRKRGLGEQYF
v_call: TRBV28
d_call: TRBD2
j_call: TRBJ2-7
clone_size: .

cdr3_nt: TGTGCCACCAGCCAGTGGGGTGGAACTGAAGCTTTCTTT
cdr3_aa: CATSQWGGTEAFF
v_call: TRBV15
d_call: .
j_call: TRBJ1-1
clone_size: once

cdr3_nt: TGTGCCAGTAGCCGACTTGGGGTCAACGAGCAGTACTTC
cdr3_aa: CASSRLGVNEQYF
v_call: TRBV19
d_call: .
j_call: TRBJ2-7
clone_size: .

cdr3_nt: TGTGCCTCAGCGGGAGGTGGCAGATACGCAGTATTT
cdr3_aa: CASAGGGRYAVF
v_call: TRBV9
d_call: TRBD2
j_call: TRBJ2-3
clone_size: .

cdr3_nt: TGTGCCAGCAGTACAGGGGAGGGAAACATTCAGTACTTC
cdr3_aa: CASSTGEGNIQYF
v_call: TRBV6-4
d_call: .
j_call: TRBJ2-4
clone_size: .

cdr3_nt: TGTGCTAGCAGCCCTACCTCCCCAGCGGGGGTGGAGACCCAGTACTTC
cdr3_aa: CASSPTSPAGVETQYF
v_call: TRBV7-7
d_call: TRBD2
j_call: TRBJ2-5
clone_size: once

cdr3_nt: TGCGCCAGCAGCCAGGAGTTTTCTGGGGCCAACGTCCTGACTTTC
cdr3_aa: CASSQEFSGANVLTF
v_call: TRBV5-1
d_call: .
j_call: TRBJ2-6
clone_size: .

cdr3_nt: TGTGCCAGCAGCCACGACAGGGGAGGCGGCTACACCTTC
cdr3_aa: CASSHDRGGGYTF
v_call: TRBV7-9
d_call: TRBD1
j_call: TRBJ1-2
clone_size: few

cdr3_nt: TGTGCCAGCAGCCCCACACTAGCGGACTACTCCTACGAGCAGTACTTC
cdr3_aa: CASSPTLADYSYEQYF
v_call: TRBV11-2
d_call: TRBD2
j_call: TRBJ2-7
clone_size: .

cdr3_nt: TGCGCCAGCAGCTTGGAGGGGGGTCAGCCCCAGCATTTT
cdr3_aa: CASSLEGGQPQHF
v_call: TRBV5-1
d_call: .
j_call: TRBJ1-5
clone_size: .

cdr3_nt: TGTGCCAGCAGCTTAGGTGCCGGACAGGGGGTTGGAGAGACCCAGTACTTC
cdr3_aa: CASSLGAGQGVGETQYF
v_call: TRBV7-2
d_call: TRBD1
j_call: TRBJ2-5
clone_size: .

cdr3_nt: TGCGCCAGCAGCTTGGAGGCAGAGAATTCACCCCTCCACTTT
cdr3_aa: CASSLEAENSPLHF
v_call: TRBV5-1
d_call: .
j_call: TRBJ1-6
clone_size: .

cdr3_nt: TGCGCCAGCAGCTTGGTAGGGGCGGGAGACTACGAGCAGTACTTC
cdr3_aa: CASSLVGAGDYEQYF
v_call: TRBV5-1
d_call: TRBD2
j_call: TRBJ2-7
clone_size: .

cdr3_nt: TGTGCCAGCAGTGAAGCGCTTCACGGGGCCGGCCAGCCCCAGCATTTT
cdr3_aa: CASSEALHGAGQPQHF
v_call: TRBV6-1
d_call: .
j_call: TRBJ1-5
clone_size: .

cdr3_nt: TGTGCCAGCAGCACATCCCCACGGGGCAATCAGCCCCAGCATTTT
cdr3_aa: CASSTSPRGNQPQHF
v_call: TRBV27
d_call: .
j_call: TRBJ1-5
clone_size: once

cdr3_nt: TGTGCCAGCAGCCAGTCCCAAGAGACCCAGTACTTC
cdr3_aa: CASSQSQETQYF
v_call: TRBV7-2
d_call: .
j_call: TRBJ2-5
clone_size: .

cdr3_nt: TGTGCCAGCAGCCCCCGGCCGAGCTCTGGAAACACCATATATTTT
cdr3_aa: CASSPRPSSGNTIYF
v_call: TRBV7-6
d_call: .
j_call: TRBJ1-3
clone_size: .

cdr3_nt: TGTGCCAGCAGCCCAGGGGGTGGCACCACCTACGAGCAGTACTTC
cdr3_aa: CASSPGGGTTYEQYF
v_call: TRBV11-1
d_call: TRBD1
j_call: TRBJ2-7
clone_size: .

cdr3_nt: TGCGCCAGCAGCCCGGCGGACAGACCGAGCTCCTATAATTCACCCCTCCACTTT
cdr3_aa: CASSPADRPSSYNSPLHF
v_call: TRBV4-3
d_call: .
j_call: TRBJ1-6
clone_size: .

cdr3_nt: TGTGCCAGCGGCGCCCCCGGGGAATTAGGCATTCAGTACTTC
cdr3_aa: CASGAPGELGIQYF
v_call: TRBV6-1
d_call: .
j_call: TRBJ2-4
clone_size: .

cdr3_nt: TGTGCCAGTAGTCCCAACCCCCAGGGGTCGTATGGCTACACCTTC
cdr3_aa: CASSPNPQGSYGYTF
v_call: TRBV19
d_call: .
j_call: TRBJ1-2
clone_size: .

cdr3_nt: TGTGCCAGTAGTATGGGGGGGCCCTCCTACGAGCAGTACTTC
cdr3_aa: CASSMGGPSYEQYF
v_call: TRBV19
d_call: .
j_call: TRBJ2-7
clone_size: few

cdr3_nt: TGTGCCAGCAGTGAGGGGGCAAATTCTGGCACAGATACGCAGTATTTT
cdr3_aa: CASSEGANSGTDTQYF
v_call: TRBV25-1
d_call: .
j_call: TRBJ2-3
clone_size: once

cdr3_nt: TGTGCCAGCACCTGGGGGGGAGGCTGGGGCCAAGAGACCCAGTACTTC
cdr3_aa: CASTWGGGWGQETQYF
v_call: TRBV11-2
d_call: TRBD2
j_call: TRBJ2-5
clone_size: .

cdr3_nt: TGTGCCAGTAGTAATAGGGTTGGGGTTCTGGATGAGCAGTTCTTC
cdr3_aa: CASSNRVGVLDEQFF
v_call: TRBV19
d_call: .
j_call: TRBJ2-1
clone_size: once

cdr3_nt: TGTGCCAGCAGTGCCTTAGGTAACACTGAAGCTTTCTTT
cdr3_aa: CASSALGNTEAFF
v_call: TRBV2
d_call: .
j_call: TRBJ1-1
clone_size: .

cdr3_nt: TGTGCCAGCAGCAAAGAGGTGAGGGACCGCTACGAGCAGTACTTC
cdr3_aa: CASSKEVRDRYEQYF
v_call: TRBV21-1
d_call: .
j_call: TRBJ2-7
clone_size: .

cdr3_nt: TGTGCCAGTAGTATTGAGGGCAGTAGCACAGATACGCAGTATTTT
cdr3_aa: CASSIEGSSTDTQYF
v_call: TRBV19
d_call: .
j_call: TRBJ2-3
clone_size: once

cdr3_nt: TGTGCCAGCATGGCCCACTACGAGCAGTACTTC
cdr3_aa: CASMAHYEQYF
v_call: TRBV28
d_call: .
j_call: TRBJ2-7
clone_size: .

cdr3_nt: TGTGCCAGCAGCGTAGGCGCGGCGCCCTGGGAAGAGACCCAGTACTTC
cdr3_aa: CASSVGAAPWEETQYF
v_call: TRBV9
d_call: .
j_call: TRBJ2-5
clone_size: .

cdr3_nt: TGCGCCAGCAGCCAAGGATCTGAAGCTTTCTTT
cdr3_aa: CASSQGSEAFF
v_call: TRBV4-3
d_call: .
j_call: TRBJ1-1
clone_size: .

cdr3_nt: TGTGCCAGCAGCTTCTCGCGGTGGGAGACCCAGTACTTC
cdr3_aa: CASSFSRWETQYF
v_call: TRBV11-2
d_call: .
j_call: TRBJ2-5
clone_size: few

cdr3_nt: TGCGCCAGCAGCCAAGGGGGCGACACCTACGAGCAGTACTTC
cdr3_aa: CASSQGGDTYEQYF
v_call: TRBV4-3
d_call: .
j_call: TRBJ2-7
clone_size: .

cdr3_nt: TGTGCCAGCAGTGGCAGGGGGCTTGGGGAGACCCAGTACTTC
cdr3_aa: CASSGRGLGETQYF
v_call: TRBV6-1
d_call: TRBD1
j_call: TRBJ2-5
clone_size: .

cdr3_nt: TGCGCCAGCAGCCCGGGGGGGGGCACAGATACGCAGTATTTT
cdr3_aa: CASSPGGGTDTQYF
v_call: TRBV5-1
d_call: TRBD2
j_call: TRBJ2-3
clone_size: .

cdr3_nt: TGTGCCAGCAGCTTAGAAACAGGGAGGAACACTGAAGCTTTCTTT
cdr3_aa: CASSLETGRNTEAFF
v_call: TRBV7-6
d_call: .
j_call: TRBJ1-1
clone_size: few

cdr3_nt: TGTGCCAGCAGCTTAGGGGTCGGGGGACTCCTCTATGGCTACACCTTC
cdr3_aa: CASSLGVGGLLYGYTF
v_call: TRBV7-8
d_call: .
j_call: TRBJ1-2
clone_size: .

cdr3_nt: TGTGCCAGCAGCTCCTGGGACAGTGGGGGGTACAATGAGCAGTTCTTC
cdr3_aa: CASSSWDSGGYNEQFF
v_call: TRBV7-9
d_call: .
j_call: TRBJ2-1
clone_size: .

cdr3_nt: TGTGCCAGCAGTCAACTCGGGACAGATAATGAAAAACTGTTTTTT
cdr3_aa: CASSQLGTDNEKLFF
v_call: TRBV6-6
d_call: TRBD1
j_call: TRBJ1-4
clone_size: .

cdr3_nt: TGTGCCATCAGCCCCGGGGGGAATCAGCCCCAGCATTTT
cdr3_aa: CAISPGGNQPQHF
v_call: TRBV10-3
d_call: .
j_call: TRBJ1-5
clone_size: few

cdr3_nt: TGTACCCCCAGGGGGGCCAGCACCGGGGAGCTGTTTTTT
cdr3_aa: CTPRGASTGELFF
v_call: TRBV2
d_call: .
j_call: TRBJ2-2
clone_size: few

cdr3_nt: TGCGCCAGCAGCCCCGGACAGGGGGCAGATACGCAGTATTTT
cdr3_aa: CASSPGQGADTQYF
v_call: TRBV5-1
d_call: TRBD1
j_call: TRBJ2-3
clone_size: .

cdr3_nt: TGTGCCAGCAGCCAAGGGCGGCAATCCTCTGGAAACACCATATATTTT
cdr3_aa: CASSQGRQSSGNTIYF
v_call: TRBV4-2
d_call: .
j_call: TRBJ1-3
clone_size: few

cdr3_nt: TGTGCCAGCAGACCCGGGACAGCTTCGGTCCGGTCTAGCACAGATACGCAGTATTTT
cdr3_aa: CASRPGTASVRSSTDTQYF
v_call: TRBV2
d_call: TRBD1
j_call: TRBJ2-3
clone_size: .

cdr3_nt: TGTGCCAGCCGGGCCATGTACGAGCAGTACTTC
cdr3_aa: CASRAMYEQYF
v_call: TRBV6-6
d_call: .
j_call: TRBJ2-7
clone_size: few

cdr3_nt: TGTGCCAGCAGCTTAGCGGGGGAGGGCACCGGGGAGCTGTTTTTT
cdr3_aa: CASSLAGEGTGELFF
v_call: TRBV7-8
d_call: TRBD2
j_call: TRBJ2-2
clone_size: once

cdr3_nt: TGTGCCAGCAGCTTAGTCGGGACGCCCGGGGCAGATACGCAGTATTTT
cdr3_aa: CASSLVGTPGADTQYF
v_call: TRBV7-2
d_call: .
j_call: TRBJ2-3
clone_size: large

cdr3_nt: TGCGCCAGCAGCCAAGATCGGCTAGCGGGCATTCAGTACTTC
cdr3_aa: CASSQDRLAGIQYF
v_call: TRBV4-3
d_call: TRBD2
j_call: TRBJ2-4
clone_size: .

cdr3_nt: TGTGCCATCAGACAGGGTTCGGCAGATACGCAGTATTTT
cdr3_aa: CAIRQGSADTQYF
v_call: TRBV10-3
d_call: .
j_call: TRBJ2-3
clone_size: .

cdr3_nt: TGTGCCGGGGGGGGCAATATCGAGCAGTACTTC
cdr3_aa: CAGGGNIEQYF
v_call: TRBV30
d_call: .
j_call: TRBJ2-7
clone_size: .

cdr3_nt: TGCGCCAGCAGCTTGCCTAGCGGGGGGAACAATGAGCAGTTCTTC
cdr3_aa: CASSLPSGGNNEQFF
v_call: TRBV5-1
d_call: TRBD2
j_call: TRBJ2-1
clone_size: .

cdr3_nt: TGTGCCAGAAGCTTGGGTAGAGGCGGGACACCACATTACGAGCAGTACTTC
cdr3_aa: CARSLGRGGTPHYEQYF
v_call: TRBV5-3
d_call: .
j_call: TRBJ2-7
clone_size: .

cdr3_nt: TGTGCCAGTAGTGGGCTAGCCAAAAACATTCAGTACTTC
cdr3_aa: CASSGLAKNIQYF
v_call: TRBV19
d_call: .
j_call: TRBJ2-4
clone_size: .

cdr3_nt: TGCGCCAGCAGCTTGGCAGCTTCCCCTTTGGACTATGGCTACACCTTC
cdr3_aa: CASSLAASPLDYGYTF
v_call: TRBV5-1
d_call: .
j_call: TRBJ1-2
clone_size: .

cdr3_nt: TGTGCCAGTAGACCGTGGCTTAACTATGGCTACACCTTC
cdr3_aa: CASRPWLNYGYTF
v_call: TRBV19
d_call: .
j_call: TRBJ1-2
clone_size: .